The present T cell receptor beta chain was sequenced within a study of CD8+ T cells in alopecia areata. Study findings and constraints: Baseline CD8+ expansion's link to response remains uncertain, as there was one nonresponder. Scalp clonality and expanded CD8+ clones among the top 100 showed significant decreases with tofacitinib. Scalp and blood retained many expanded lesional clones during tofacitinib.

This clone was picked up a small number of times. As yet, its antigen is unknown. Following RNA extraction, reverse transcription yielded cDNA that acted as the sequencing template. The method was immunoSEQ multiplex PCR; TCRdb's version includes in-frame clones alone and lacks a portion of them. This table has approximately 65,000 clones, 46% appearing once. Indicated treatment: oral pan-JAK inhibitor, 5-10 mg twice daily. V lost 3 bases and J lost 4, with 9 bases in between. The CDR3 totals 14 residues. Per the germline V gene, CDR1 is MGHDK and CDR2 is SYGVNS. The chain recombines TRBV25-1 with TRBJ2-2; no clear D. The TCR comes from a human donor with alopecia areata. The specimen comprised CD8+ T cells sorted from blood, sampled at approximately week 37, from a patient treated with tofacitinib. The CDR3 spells CASSDVGTTGELFF. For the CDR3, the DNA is TGTGCCAGCAGTGACGTCGGAACCACCGGGGAGCTGTTTTTT.